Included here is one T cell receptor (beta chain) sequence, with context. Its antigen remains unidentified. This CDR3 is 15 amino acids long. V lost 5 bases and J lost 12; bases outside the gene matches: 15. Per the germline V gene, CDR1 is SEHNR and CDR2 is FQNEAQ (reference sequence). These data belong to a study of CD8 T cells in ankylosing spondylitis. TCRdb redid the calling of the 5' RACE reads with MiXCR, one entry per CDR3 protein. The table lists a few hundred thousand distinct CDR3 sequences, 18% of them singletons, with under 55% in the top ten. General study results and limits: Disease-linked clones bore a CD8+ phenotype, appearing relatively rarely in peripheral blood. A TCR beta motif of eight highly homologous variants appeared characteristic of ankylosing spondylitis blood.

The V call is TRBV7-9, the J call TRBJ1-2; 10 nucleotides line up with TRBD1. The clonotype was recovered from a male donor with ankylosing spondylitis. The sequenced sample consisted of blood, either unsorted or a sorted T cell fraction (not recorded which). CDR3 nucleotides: TGTGCCAGCAGCGCGTGGACAGGGGGGCTCTGGTTCAACACCTTC. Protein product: CASSAWTGGLWFNTF. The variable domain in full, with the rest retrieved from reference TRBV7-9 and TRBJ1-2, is DTGVSQNPRHKITKRGQNVTFRCDPISEHNRLYWYRQTLGQGPEFLTYFQNEAQLEKSRLLSDRFSAERPKGSFSTLEIQRTEQGDSAMYLCASSAWTGGLWFNTFGSGTRLTVV.